Shown below are 25 T cell receptor beta chains from a single sample sequenced in a study of cytomegalovirus exposure and HLA in healthy donors (dated by TCRdb to the late 2010s). The library was generated by the immunoSEQ multiplex PCR assay. The multiplex PCR relied on a mix of 60 forward primers for TCR Vbeta segments and 13 reverse primers for TCR Jbeta segments. Drawn from immuneACCESS, this table holds only the in-frame rearrangements with V and J called that TCRdb kept. Clones are partly lost; checked studies trace under half to an unresolved V gene and leave the rest unexplained. The sample table lists about 100,000 clones, 75% of them with a count of one. The ten largest account for less than 11% of the sample. Sequencing was performed on PBMCs. The receptor set was obtained from a man aged 45 to 65 in good health and CMV-seronegative.

V usage is TRBV5-1 and J usage is TRBJ2-5; 7 bases fit TRBD1. Germline CDR1 SGHRS, CDR2 YFSETQ. The CDR3 contains 15 residues. V gave up 2 bases and J gave up 2 bases; unmatched junction bases: 6. As DNA, the CDR3 is TGCGCCAGCAGCTTAAGGGACAGTAGGCAAGAGACCCAGTACTTC. It translates to CASSLRDSRQETQYF.

V is TRBV6-1 and J is TRBJ2-1; the D gene is possibly TRBD1 (6 bases). This CDR3 region has 14 residues. CDR1 and CDR2 (germline): MNHNS, SASEGT. V lost 4 bases and J lost 6, with 13 bases in between. CDR3 DNA: TGTGCCAGCAGTGCAGGGGACGCCTTCAATGAGCAGTTCTTC. Its translation: CASSAGDAFNEQFF.

This clone occurred a few times. V is TRBV10-3 and J is TRBJ2-5, with 8 positions matching TRBD1. V shed 7 bases, J shed 4 bases, and the junction held 8 bases outside the gene matches. CDR1 is ENHRY, CDR2 SYGVKD, per germline. CDR3 length: 14 residues. The CDR3 nucleotides read TGTGCCATCAACGGACAGGGCGGAGGAGAGACCCAGTACTTC. Translation: CAINGQGGGETQYF.

The chain uses TRBV4-1 and TRBJ1-4; possible D gene TRBD1, 6 bases. This CDR3 region has 17 residues. The V end was cut by 2 bases, the J end by 0 bases, with 13 bases between. In germline, CDR1 is MGHRA, CDR2 YSYEKL. CDR3 nucleotide sequence: TGCGCCAGCAGCCAAATGGTGGGGGCTGCAACTAATGAAAAACTGTTTTTT. It codes for CASSQMVGAATNEKLFF.

The chain joins TRBV28 to TRBJ1-5; D uncertain. The germline gives CDR1 MDHEN, CDR2 SYDVKM. The V end lost 6 bases, the J end lost 0 bases, and 6 bases lay between the germline ends. The CDR3 is made up of 13 amino acids. The DNA of the CDR3 is TGTGCCAGCAGGACTAATAGCAATCAGCCCCAGCATTTT. It encodes CASRTNSNQPQHF.

V is TRBV28 and J is TRBJ2-1; 7 bases align to TRBD2. This CDR3 has 13 amino acids. Germline-derived CDR1 and CDR2 are MDHEN and SYDVKM. Trimming at V came to 2 bases and at J to 7 bases, leaving 2 bases not matched to a gene. This CDR3 is CASSLGGGNEQFF. CDR3 DNA sequence: TGTGCCAGCAGTTTAGGGGGGGGGAATGAGCAGTTCTTC.

This chain links TRBV10-3 with TRBJ1-2; perhaps TRBD1 as D (6 bases). The length of the CDR3 is 14 residues. Trimming cost V 7 bases and J 4 bases, with 16 bases left between them. From germline, CDR1 is ENHRY and CDR2 SYGVKD. The CDR3 reads CAITQDREIYGYTF. DNA for the CDR3: TGTGCCATCACTCAGGACAGAGAAATCTATGGCTACACCTTC.

The chain carries TRBV5-1 and TRBJ2-1, with TRBD2 matching over 7 bases. This CDR3 has 13 residues. The V gene end was trimmed by 2 bases and the J gene end by 10 bases; junction bases not matched to a gene: 6. CDR1 is SGHRS, CDR2 YFSETQ, per germline. The CDR3 reads CASSLAGPQEQFF. Written as DNA, the CDR3 is TGCGCCAGCAGCTTAGCGGGGCCCCAAGAGCAGTTCTTC.

This chain uses TRBV2 with TRBJ2-1; 8 nucleotides match TRBD2. V lost 10 bases to trimming and J lost 3 bases; unmatched junction nucleotides: 5. Germline values: CDR1 SNHLY, CDR2 FYNNEI. The CDR3 runs 13 residues. The CDR3 bases are TGTGCCACCATAGCGGGGAGCTACAATGAGCAGTTCTTC. It yields the protein CATIAGSYNEQFF.

This clone was counted once. CDR3 region: CASSENSFNTEAFF. The CDR3 bases are TGTGCCAGCAGTGAAAATAGTTTTAACACTGAAGCTTTCTTT. This chain links TRBV6-5 with TRBJ1-1; D is uncertain. Germline V CDR1 and CDR2: MNHEY, SVGAGI. Trimming shortened V by 5 bases and J by 2 bases, and 12 bases separated the two germline ends. The CDR3 extends over 14 amino acids.

The V call is TRBV5-1, the J call TRBJ2-2; perhaps TRBD2 as D (6 bases). V lost 7 bases to trimming and J lost 1 base, with 14 bases between them. Per the germline V gene, CDR1 is SGHRS and CDR2 is YFSETQ. CDR3 length equals 15 residues. The CDR3 bases are TGCGCCAGCGGTCACGGGACTGGGAACACCGGGGAGCTGTTTTTT. Its protein product is CASGHGTGNTGELFF.

In the case of this clone: A junction boundary mismatches the germline segment, possibly from a read error. V is TRBV7-9 and J is TRBJ2-7, with D tentatively TRBD2 (6 bases). The CDR3 has 15 residues. Germline loops: CDR1 SEHNR, CDR2 FQNEAQ (reference sequence). CDR3 DNA: TGTTCCAGCAGCCCCCGGAGGGATTGGAATGGCGAGCAGTACTTC. Translated, it gives CSSSPRRDWNGEQYF.

Written as DNA, the CDR3 is TGTGCCAGCAGCTTACCCGGGACAGGGGGCTCTGGAAACACCATATATTTT. It yields the protein CASSLPGTGGSGNTIYF. This chain uses TRBV7-8 with TRBJ1-3, with 11 bases that match TRBD1. The CDR3 length is 17 residues. Germline V gene sequence: CDR1 SGHVS, CDR2 FQNEAQ. V dropped 2 bases and J dropped 0; count of bases not matched to a gene: 3.

This chain links TRBV6-1 with TRBJ2-3; maybe TRBD2 (5 bases). V gave up 3 bases and J gave up 6 bases, with 7 bases separating them. Germline CDR1 and CDR2: MNHNS and SASEGT. CDR3 size: 12 residues. The CDR3 protein is CASSDWRDTQYF. CDR3 DNA sequence: TGTGCCAGCAGTGATTGGAGGGATACGCAGTATTTT.

This chain uses TRBV19 with TRBJ1-5; no reliable D call. In germline, CDR1 is LNHDA, CDR2 SQIVND (reference sequence). Deletions cut 8 bases from V and 0 bases from J, with 14 bases between. This CDR3 region has 15 residues. CDR3 protein: CASAGQQNSNQPQHF. The CDR3 nucleotides are TGTGCCAGTGCTGGGCAGCAGAATAGCAATCAGCCCCAGCATTTT.

The chain combines TRBV4-3 with TRBJ2-1, with 11 bases that match TRBD2. The CDR3 contains 15 residues. V shed 4 bases, J shed 10 bases, and the junction held 9 bases outside the gene matches. Germline values: CDR1 LGHNA, CDR2 YSLEER. In DNA, the CDR3 is TGCGCCAGCAGCCCGGGCGTAGCGGGAGGGGACGAGCAGTTCTTC. Translating gives CASSPGVAGGDEQFF.

The CDR3 DNA reads as TGTGCCAGCAGCCGCCTTTCAGGGGGCGAAGGTGGCTACACCTTC. Encoded protein: CASSRLSGGEGGYTF. The chain combines TRBV7-2 with TRBJ1-2, with 8 positions matching TRBD1. The junction had 12 bases not matched to a gene; V was cut back by 5 bases and J by 7 bases. Germline CDR1 and CDR2: SGHTA and FQGNSA. The CDR3 extends over 15 amino acids.

The chain uses TRBV21-1 and TRBJ2-5; no DNA check was done on the table's D call, TRBD2. TRBV21-1 is a documented pseudogene. The CDR3 runs to 17 residues. This chain's CDR3 is CASSKARGGAPGETQYF. The CDR3 nucleotides are TGTGCCAGCAGCAAAGCTAGGGGGGGGGCACCTGGAGAGACCCAGTACTTC.

V and J are TRBV6-6 and TRBJ1-6; tentatively, D is TRBD1 (5 bases). This CDR3 spans 14 amino acids. CDR1 and CDR2 from the germline V gene are MNHNY and SVGAGI (reference sequence). The germline V and J ends were trimmed by 0 bases and 15 bases, with 15 bases remaining between them. The CDR3 DNA follows: TGTGCCAGCAGTTACTCTTCTAGGGAGGGGAACCTCCACTTT. This translates into CASSYSSREGNLHF.

This clone was found a few times. The chain employs TRBV7-9 and TRBJ1-1; D may be TRBD1 (5 bases). The CDR3 is made up of 13 amino acids. In germline, CDR1 is SEHNR, CDR2 FQNEAQ (reference sequence). Trimming stripped 5 bases from V and 6 bases from J, with 13 bases between. CDR3 nucleotide sequence: TGTGCCAGCAGCCACGGGCGGGGGGCTGAAGCTTTCTTT. Its protein is CASSHGRGAEAFF.

This clone occurred a few times. This chain uses TRBV25-1 with TRBJ1-1; D remains ambiguous. The CDR3 is 13 residues long. CDR1 and CDR2 (germline): MGHDK, SYGVNS. Trimming pared 0 bases from V and 1 base from J, leaving 3 bases between. The CDR3 loop reads CASSEYGNTEAFF. CDR3 DNA: TGTGCCAGCAGTGAATACGGGAACACTGAAGCTTTCTTT. Drawing the rest from reference TRBV25-1 and TRBJ1-1, the complete variable domain is EADIYQTPRYLVIGTGKKITLECSQTMGHDKMYWYQQDPGMELHLIHYSYGVNSTEKGDLSSESTVSRIRTEHFPLTLESARPSHTSQYLCASSEYGNTEAFFGQGTRLTVV.

The V and J genes are TRBV5-1 and TRBJ2-1; 8 nucleotides line up with TRBD2. The CDR3 has 15 residues. With 5 bases clipped from V and 8 bases from J, the junction kept 12 bases outside the gene matches. The germline V gene has CDR1 SGHRS and CDR2 YFSETQ. The CDR3 bases are TGCGCCAGCAGTTCGGGGGGGCCTCTCCTCGATGAGCAGTTCTTC. Translation: CASSSGGPLLDEQFF.

The genes are TRBV29-1 and TRBJ2-3; D possibly corresponds to TRBD2 (6 bases). Trimming shortened V by 7 bases and J by 1 base, and 9 bases separated the two germline ends. Per germline, CDR1 SQVTM and CDR2 ANQGSEA. CDR3 length equals 12 residues. CDR3 residues: CSAGLRTDTQYF. CDR3 DNA sequence: TGCAGCGCGGGACTGCGCACAGATACGCAGTATTTT.

The sample holds one count of this clone. The chain is built from TRBV5-1 and TRBJ2-7; 8 positions match TRBD1. Unmatched junction bases numbered 7, after V lost 0 bases and J lost 5 bases. The germline V gene encodes CDR1 SGHRS and CDR2 YFSETQ. This CDR3 is built from 15 residues. CDR3 in amino acids: CASSLGDRPPHEQYF. The CDR3 DNA sequence: TGCGCCAGCAGCTTGGGGGACAGGCCTCCCCACGAGCAGTACTTC.

V is TRBV6-1 and J is TRBJ2-5; 9 nucleotides match TRBD1. Germline V gives CDR1 MNHNS, CDR2 SASEGT. Trimming removed 4 bases from V and 2 bases from J; junction bases left unmatched: 8. The CDR3 is 16 amino acids. CDR3: CASSAPGQGRQETQYF. The CDR3 region has the DNA TGTGCCAGCAGTGCTCCGGGACAGGGAAGACAAGAGACCCAGTACTTC.